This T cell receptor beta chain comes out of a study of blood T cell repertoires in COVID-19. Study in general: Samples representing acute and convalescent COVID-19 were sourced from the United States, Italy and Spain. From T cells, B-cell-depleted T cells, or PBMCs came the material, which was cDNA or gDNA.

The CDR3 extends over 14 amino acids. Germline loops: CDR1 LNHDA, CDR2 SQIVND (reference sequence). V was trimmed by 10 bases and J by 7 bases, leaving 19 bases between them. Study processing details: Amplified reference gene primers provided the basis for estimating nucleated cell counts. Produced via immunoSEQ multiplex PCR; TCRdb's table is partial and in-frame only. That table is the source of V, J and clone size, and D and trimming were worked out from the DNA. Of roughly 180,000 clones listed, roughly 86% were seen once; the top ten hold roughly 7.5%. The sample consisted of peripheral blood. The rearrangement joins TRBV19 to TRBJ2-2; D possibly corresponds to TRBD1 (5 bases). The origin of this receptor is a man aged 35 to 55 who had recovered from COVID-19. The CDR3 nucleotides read TGTGCCACCCACCGCGATACAGGTTTCGGGGAGCTGTTTTTT. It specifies CATHRDTGFGELFF.